This T cell receptor (beta chain) is from a study of blood T cell repertoires in COVID-19. About the study: T cells, B-cell-depleted T cells, or PBMCs supplied cDNA or gDNA.

In the original analysis: Estimated nucleated cell counts came from reference gene primer amplification. Method: immunoSEQ multiplex PCR; TCRdb's copy keeps in-frame clones and lacks some. V, J and clone size reflect that table, while D and trimming were determined from the DNA. This table has tens of thousands of clones, about 80% appearing once. The CDR3 loop spans 16 amino acids. Germline V gives CDR1 SEHNR, CDR2 FQNEAQ (reference sequence). The trim removed 5 bases at V and 4 bases at J, leaving 11 bases unmatched. In Seattle, patients joined the study during active infection and were tracked longitudinally.

Material for sequencing was peripheral blood. The origin of this receptor is a man over 45 with COVID-19, enrolled during active disease. V usage is TRBV7-9 and J usage is TRBJ2-3; 8 bases align to TRBD2. CDR3 loop: CASSPLRGGHADTQYF. Here the CDR3 DNA reads TGTGCCAGCAGCCCGCTTCGGGGGGGGCACGCAGATACGCAGTATTTT.